Sequencing of this T cell receptor (beta chain) was carried out in a study of T cell responses to AZD1222 COVID-19 vaccine. Here immunoSEQ multiplex PCR was the method, and the copy in TCRdb shows in-frame clones only, minus some. The sample shows under 150,000 clones, 75% to 95% of them seen only once. The CDR3 totals 15 residues. Unmatched junction bases numbered 10, after V lost 8 bases and J lost 2 bases. Germline lookup yields CDR1 MDHEN and CDR2 SYDVKM. Of note for this clone: Its antigen remains unknown.

General study results and limits: Spike-wide coverage was observed for vaccine-associated CD4 TCRs, with dominant responses at 160-218 and 743-854. A mostly white British donor set with more females was recruited, and clonal diversity was possibly underestimated.

The clonotype comes from an adult in good health. This chain links TRBV28 with TRBJ2-3; 7 bases fit TRBD2. The sequencing used peripheral blood, collected on day 0 of MenACWY control vaccination. CDR3 nucleotides: TGTGCCAGCCGCAGAGAGCGGGAATACACAGATACGCAGTATTTT. Translating it yields CASRREREYTDTQYF.